These T cell receptor beta chains were read from a single sample in a study of CD8+ T cells in alopecia areata. The data were produced by immunoSEQ multiplex PCR, yet TCRdb's version contains in-frame clones alone and is incomplete. The sample contains some 56,000 clones, around 96% of which appear only once. Here the sequenced sample was CD8+ T cells sorted from blood, taken at week 0. These receptors came from a human donor with alopecia areata. CDR3s include the opening cysteine and the closing phenylalanine or tryptophan. The D gene is left open where the match is weak. A row's size may be missing; if present it is once, few, many or a size class.

j_call clone_size d_call v_call cdr3_aa cdr3_nt
TRBJ2-2 - - TRBV23-1 CASSQPRQETGELFF TGCGCCAGCAGTCAGCCACGCCAGGAAACCGGGGAGCTGTTTTTT
TRBJ2-7 - - TRBV7-6 CASSLARPGAEQYF TGTGCCAGCAGCTTAGCCCGTCCGGGGGCCGAGCAGTACTTC
TRBJ2-2 - - TRBV27 CASSLGANTGELFF TGTGCCAGCAGTTTAGGGGCGAACACCGGGGAGCTGTTTTTT
TRBJ2-7 - - TRBV7-2 CASSIYRGGYEQYF TGTGCCAGCAGCATCTATCGGGGTGGATACGAGCAGTACTTC
TRBJ2-7 once - TRBV14 CASSQVKGVPIEQYF TGTGCCAGCAGCCAAGTTAAAGGTGTACCGATCGAGCAGTACTTC
TRBJ2-2 - TRBD1 TRBV6-5 CASSYGQGAGELFF TGTGCCAGCAGCTACGGACAGGGGGCCGGGGAGCTGTTTTTT
TRBJ2-1 - - TRBV6-1 CASSDYRSYEQFF TGTGCCAGCAGTGATTACAGATCCTATGAGCAGTTCTTC
TRBJ2-7 - - TRBV30 CAWSSSMGVGAYEQYF TGTGCCTGGAGTTCCAGTATGGGTGTCGGGGCCTACGAGCAGTACTTC
TRBJ1-1 - - TRBV7-9 CASSTGHLNTEAFF TGTGCCAGCAGCACGGGACATTTGAACACTGAAGCTTTCTTT
TRBJ1-2 - - TRBV9 CASSVVTGSNNYGYTF TGTGCCAGCAGCGTAGTAACCGGCTCCAATAACTATGGCTACACCTTC
TRBJ1-5 - - TRBV7-8 CASSFGGLQPQHF TGTGCCAGCAGCTTCGGGGGGCTTCAGCCCCAGCATTTT
TRBJ2-1 - - TRBV7-2 CASRTTGNYDNEQFF TGTGCCAGCAGAACTACAGGGAATTATGACAATGAGCAGTTCTTC
TRBJ2-1 - TRBD2 TRBV11-1 CASSLGLATNEQFF TGTGCCAGCAGCTTGGGACTAGCGACGAATGAGCAGTTCTTC
TRBJ2-5 - - TRBV13 CASSLSVGQAETQYF TGTGCCAGCAGTTTATCGGTTGGACAAGCAGAGACCCAGTACTTC
TRBJ2-5 - - TRBV2 CASSEVGGQETQYF TGTGCCAGCAGTGAAGTTGGTGGCCAAGAGACCCAGTACTTC
TRBJ2-1 - - TRBV27 CASSLLAPGYSYNEQFF TGTGCCAGCAGTTTATTAGCCCCGGGATACTCCTACAATGAGCAGTTCTTC
TRBJ2-3 once - TRBV14 CASSQVRVKTDTQYF TGTGCCAGCAGCCAAGTAAGGGTAAAGACAGATACGCAGTATTTT
TRBJ2-7 - - TRBV5-4 CASSSSGSSYEQYF TGTGCCAGCAGCTCCTCAGGAAGCTCCTACGAGCAGTACTTC
TRBJ1-2 - - TRBV27 CASSGVVWDIKGYTF TGTGCCAGCAGTGGTGTGGTATGGGACATTAAAGGCTACACCTTC
TRBJ2-7 - TRBD1 TRBV10-3 CAISEDRAYEQYF TGTGCCATCAGCGAGGACAGGGCCTACGAGCAGTACTTC
TRBJ1-4 - - TRBV7-2 CASSLVPKTNEKLFF TGTGCCAGCAGCTTAGTGCCAAAAACTAATGAAAAACTGTTTTTT
TRBJ2-1 - - TRBV6-5 CASSSGNEQFF TGTGCCAGCAGTTCGGGCAATGAGCAGTTCTTC
TRBJ1-5 - - TRBV9 CASSVGGAVGQPQHF TGTGCCAGCAGCGTAGGGGGGGCGGTAGGACAGCCCCAGCATTTT
TRBJ1-2 - - TRBV5-5 CASSSAPNYGYTF TGTGCCAGCAGCTCCGCACCAAACTATGGCTACACCTTC
TRBJ1-1 once - TRBV5-6 CASSSRGAGVREAFF TGTGCCAGCAGCTCCCGGGGTGCAGGGGTTCGGGAAGCTTTCTTT
TRBJ2-1 - - TRBV7-9 CASSFETPWNEQFF TGTGCCAGCAGCTTCGAAACCCCTTGGAATGAGCAGTTCTTC
TRBJ1-1 - - TRBV19 CASSLGLMNTEAFF TGTGCCAGTAGTCTCGGTCTCATGAACACTGAAGCTTTCTTT
TRBJ2-6 - - TRBV11-2 CASSLGIGRGANVLTF TGTGCCAGCAGCTTAGGTATTGGGCGTGGGGCCAACGTCCTGACTTTC
TRBJ1-1 - - TRBV10-2 CASSTKAVNTEAFF TGCGCCAGCAGTACCAAGGCAGTGAACACTGAAGCTTTCTTT
TRBJ2-7 - TRBD2 TRBV29-1 CSVEDSSGGASEQYF TGCAGCGTTGAAGATTCCAGCGGGGGGGCCTCCGAGCAGTACTTC
TRBJ2-1 - - TRBV10-3 CAISDPAGSAGNEQFF TGTGCCATCAGTGACCCGGCAGGTTCGGCTGGGAATGAGCAGTTCTTC
TRBJ2-1 - TRBD1 TRBV9 CASSVGTGVEQFF TGTGCCAGCAGCGTAGGGACAGGGGTCGAGCAGTTCTTC
TRBJ2-7 - TRBD2 TRBV29-1 CSVESGGGEQYF TGCAGCGTTGAAAGCGGGGGAGGCGAGCAGTACTTC
TRBJ1-5 - - TRBV16 CASSHGSQPQHF TGTGCCAGCAGCCATGGAAGCCAGCCCCAGCATTTT
TRBJ1-1 - TRBD1 TRBV5-1 CASSIGGGNTEAFF TGCGCCAGCAGCATAGGGGGCGGAAACACTGAAGCTTTCTTT
TRBJ2-5 - - TRBV7-8 CASSPPESGQYF TGTGCCAGCAGCCCTCCTGAAAGCGGCCAGTACTTC
TRBJ2-1 - TRBD2 TRBV30 CASSTPSGDEQFF TGTGCCTCCTCAACTCCAAGCGGGGATGAGCAGTTCTTC
TRBJ2-1 once TRBD1 TRBV9 CASSVVGGGYNEQFF TGTGCCAGCAGCGTAGTAGGGGGCGGTTACAATGAGCAGTTCTTC
TRBJ1-1 - - TRBV19 CASSPLQFGDTEAFF TGTGCCAGTAGCCCCCTACAATTTGGGGACACTGAAGCTTTCTTT
TRBJ2-6 - - TRBV4-1 CASSQGGSGANVLTF TGCGCCAGCAGCCAAGGGGGCTCTGGGGCCAACGTCCTGACTTTC
TRBJ2-7 - TRBD2 TRBV4-1 CASSLSPGTSYEQYF TGCGCCAGCAGCCTATCACCCGGGACTAGCTACGAGCAGTACTTC
TRBJ2-1 - TRBD2 TRBV27 CASSLTSGGARNEQFF TGTGCCAGCAGTCTAACTAGCGGGGGGGCGAGAAATGAGCAGTTCTTC
TRBJ1-6 once - TRBV7-9 CASSLNRDTYNSPLHF TGTGCCAGCAGCTTAAACCGGGACACATATAATTCACCCCTCCACTTT
TRBJ2-7 - - TRBV7-9 CASSNRVGGYEQYF TGTGCCAGCAGCAACAGGGTGGGGGGCTACGAGCAGTACTTC
TRBJ2-4 - - TRBV13 CASSPQGGKNIQYF TGTGCCAGCAGCCCCCAGGGAGGCAAAAACATTCAGTACTTC
TRBJ2-6 once TRBD1 TRBV5-1 CASSWGTGKSSGANVLTF TGCGCCAGCAGCTGGGGGACAGGCAAGAGCTCTGGGGCCAACGTCCTGACTTTC
TRBJ2-7 - TRBD2 TRBV13 CASSADGGARHEQYF TGTGCCAGCAGCGCAGACGGGGGGGCTCGCCACGAGCAGTACTTC
TRBJ2-7 - TRBD2 TRBV4-1 CASSQVTSATYEQYF TGCGCCAGCAGCCAAGTGACTAGCGCCACCTACGAGCAGTACTTC
TRBJ1-6 once - TRBV5-4 CASSLLQGSGSPLHF TGTGCCAGCAGCTTATTACAGGGCTCAGGATCACCCCTCCACTTT
TRBJ2-3 - - TRBV9 CASSGTRDTQYF TGTGCCAGCAGCGGAACAAGAGATACGCAGTATTTT
TRBJ2-2 - - TRBV7-8 CASSLLSGPGELFF TGTGCCAGCAGCTTACTCTCCGGTCCCGGGGAGCTGTTTTTT
TRBJ1-2 - TRBD1 TRBV15 CATSGRTGGEDGYTF TGTGCCACCAGCGGCCGGACAGGGGGCGAAGATGGCTACACCTTC
TRBJ2-4 - TRBD2 TRBV7-8 CASSSYPGGKNIQYF TGTGCCAGCAGCTCCTACCCCGGGGGGAAAAACATTCAGTACTTC
TRBJ1-3 - TRBD1 TRBV7-9 CASLTGQGTGNTIYF TGTGCCAGCTTGACAGGACAGGGGACTGGAAACACCATATATTTT
TRBJ2-3 - - TRBV9 CASSLYARGTTDTQYF TGTGCCAGCAGCTTATATGCGCGGGGAACCACAGATACGCAGTATTTT
TRBJ2-3 - - TRBV6-5 CASSWGGPDTQYF TGTGCCAGCAGTTGGGGGGGCCCAGATACGCAGTATTTT
TRBJ1-2 - - TRBV6-5 CASSSGGDGYTF TGTGCCAGCAGTTCAGGCGGTGATGGCTACACCTTC
TRBJ2-5 - - TRBV4-1 CASSQGRETQYF TGCGCCAGCAGCCAAGGACGCGAGACCCAGTACTTC